This section outlines one TCR beta chain sequence together with its context. Its specificity is not known. V dropped 5 bases and J dropped 3 bases, with 7 bases sitting between them. Germline V lookup: CDR1 SGHTA, CDR2 FQGNSA. There are 12 residues in the CDR3. Treatment in this sample: oral pan-JAK inhibitor, 5-10 mg twice daily. The sample belongs to a study of CD8+ T cells in alopecia areata. Study results and caveats: Patients shared TCRs less clearly than mice did, possibly owing to HLA. Scalp sequencing also captures normal skin's resident alphabeta T cells.

Extracted RNA was reverse transcribed, and the resulting cDNA served as sequencing template. Sequencing was performed with immunoSEQ multiplex PCR; in TCRdb, only in-frame clones are kept and a portion is missing. The sample contains about 180,000 clones, roughly 53% of which appear only once. The sequence derives from a human donor with alopecia areata. This specimen consisted of CD8+ T cells sorted from blood, obtained at week 24, from a patient treated with tofacitinib. V usage is TRBV7-2 and J usage is TRBJ2-5; no definite D call. CDR3 DNA sequence: TGTGCCAGCAGCCCTTTTGAAGAGACCCAGTACTTC. Amino acid sequence: CASSPFEETQYF.